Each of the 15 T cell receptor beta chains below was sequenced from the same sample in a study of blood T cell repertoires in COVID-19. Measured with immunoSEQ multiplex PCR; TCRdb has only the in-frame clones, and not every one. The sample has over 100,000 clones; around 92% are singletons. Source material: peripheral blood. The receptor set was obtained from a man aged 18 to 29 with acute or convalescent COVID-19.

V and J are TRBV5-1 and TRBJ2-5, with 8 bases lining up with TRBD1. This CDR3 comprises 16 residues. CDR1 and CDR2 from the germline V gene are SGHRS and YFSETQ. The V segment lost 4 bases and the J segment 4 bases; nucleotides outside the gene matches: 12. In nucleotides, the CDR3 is TGCGCCAGCAGCCCTCGGACAGGGACCCCAGGAGAGACCCAGTACTTC. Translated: CASSPRTGTPGETQYF.

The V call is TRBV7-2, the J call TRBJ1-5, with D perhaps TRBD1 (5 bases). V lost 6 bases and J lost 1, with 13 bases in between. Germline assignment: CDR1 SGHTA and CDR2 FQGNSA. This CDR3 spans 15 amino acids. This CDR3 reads CASSLSGGSNQPQHF. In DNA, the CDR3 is TGTGCCAGCAGTCTCTCTGGGGGGAGCAATCAGCCCCAGCATTTT.

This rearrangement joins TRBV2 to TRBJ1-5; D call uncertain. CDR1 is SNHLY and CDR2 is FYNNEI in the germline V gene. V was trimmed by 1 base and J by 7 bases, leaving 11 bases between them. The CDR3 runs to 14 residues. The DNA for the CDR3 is TGTGCCAGCAGTGAAGTCCCGGGTGGCCAGCCCCAGCATTTT. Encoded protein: CASSEVPGGQPQHF. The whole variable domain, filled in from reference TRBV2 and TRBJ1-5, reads EPEVTQTPSHQVTQMGQEVILRCVPISNHLYFYWYRQILGQKVEFLVSFYNNEISEKSEIFDDQFSVERPDGSNFTLKIRSTKLEDSAMYFCASSEVPGGQPQHFGDGTRLSIL.

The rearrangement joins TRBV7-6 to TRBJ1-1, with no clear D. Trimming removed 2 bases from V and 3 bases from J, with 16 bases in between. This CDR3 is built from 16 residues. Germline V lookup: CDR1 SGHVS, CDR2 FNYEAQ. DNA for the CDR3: TGTGCCAGCAGCTTATCAGGCGTACAATTGTACACTGAAGCTTTCTTT. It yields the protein CASSLSGVQLYTEAFF.

The CDR3 loop is CASSEVSWTEAFF. The DNA of the CDR3 is TGTGCCAGCAGTGAAGTTAGCTGGACTGAAGCTTTCTTT. The chain links TRBV6-1 to TRBJ1-1; no definite D call. Germline CDR1 reads MNHNS; CDR2 reads SASEGT. This CDR3 is 13 amino acids long. Trimming removed 1 base at V and 5 bases at J, with 8 bases between.

CDR3 nucleotides: TGTGCCAGTAGGCCCCGAAAGACAGGGGGCGCTCTGGATCAGCCCCAGCATTTT. Its protein product is CASRPRKTGGALDQPQHF. V is TRBV19 and J is TRBJ1-5, with TRBD1 identical over 10 bases. J was trimmed by 5 bases and V by 6 bases; bases with no gene match: 16. This CDR3 is 18 amino acids long. Germline V CDR1 and CDR2: LNHDA, SQIVND (reference sequence).

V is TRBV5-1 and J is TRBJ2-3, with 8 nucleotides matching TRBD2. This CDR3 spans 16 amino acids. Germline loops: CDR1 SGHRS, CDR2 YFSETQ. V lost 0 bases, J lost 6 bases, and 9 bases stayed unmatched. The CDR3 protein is CASSLAPAGASDTQYF. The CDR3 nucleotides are TGCGCCAGCAGCTTGGCCCCAGCGGGAGCTTCCGATACGCAGTATTTT.

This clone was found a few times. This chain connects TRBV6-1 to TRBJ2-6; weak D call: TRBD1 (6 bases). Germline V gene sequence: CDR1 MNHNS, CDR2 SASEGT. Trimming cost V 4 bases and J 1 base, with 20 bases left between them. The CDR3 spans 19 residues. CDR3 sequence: CASSAPPTGFLSGANVLTF. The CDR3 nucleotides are TGTGCCAGCAGTGCCCCACCTACAGGGTTCCTTTCTGGGGCCAACGTCCTGACTTTC.

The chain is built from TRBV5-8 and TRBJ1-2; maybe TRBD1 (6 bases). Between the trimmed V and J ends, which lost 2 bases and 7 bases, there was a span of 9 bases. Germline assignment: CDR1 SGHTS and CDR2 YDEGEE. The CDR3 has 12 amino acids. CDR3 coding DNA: TGTGCCAGCAGCTTACAGGGAAGTGGCTACACCTTC. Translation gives CASSLQGSGYTF.

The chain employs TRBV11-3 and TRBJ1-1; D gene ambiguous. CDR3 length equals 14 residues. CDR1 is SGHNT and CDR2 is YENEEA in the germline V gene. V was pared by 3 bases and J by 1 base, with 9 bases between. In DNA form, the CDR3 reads TGTGCCAGCAGCTTGTCCGGAGAGAACACTGAAGCTTTCTTT. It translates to CASSLSGENTEAFF.

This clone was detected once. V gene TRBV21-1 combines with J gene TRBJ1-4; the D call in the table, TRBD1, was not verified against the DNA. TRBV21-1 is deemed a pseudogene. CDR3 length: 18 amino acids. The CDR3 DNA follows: TGTGCCAGCAGCAAAGATCGCGACAGGGGAGACCTGGGGGAAAAACTGTTTTTT. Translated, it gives CASSKDRDRGDLGEKLFF.

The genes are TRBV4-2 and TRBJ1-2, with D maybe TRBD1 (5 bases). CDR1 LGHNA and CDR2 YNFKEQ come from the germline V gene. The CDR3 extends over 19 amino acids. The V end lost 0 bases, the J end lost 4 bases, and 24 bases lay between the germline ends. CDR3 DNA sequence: TGTGCCAGCAGCCAAGATGGGGGGAACGCGGCCGAACTTTTCTATGGCTACACCTTC. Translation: CASSQDGGNAAELFYGYTF.

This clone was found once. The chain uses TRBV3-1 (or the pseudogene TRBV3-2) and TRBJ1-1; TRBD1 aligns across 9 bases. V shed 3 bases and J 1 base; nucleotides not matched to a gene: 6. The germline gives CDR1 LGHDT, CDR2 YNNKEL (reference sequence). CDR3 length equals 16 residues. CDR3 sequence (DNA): TGTGCCAGCAGCCATAGGACAGGGGCCCGGAACACTGAAGCTTTCTTT. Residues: CASSHRTGARNTEAFF.

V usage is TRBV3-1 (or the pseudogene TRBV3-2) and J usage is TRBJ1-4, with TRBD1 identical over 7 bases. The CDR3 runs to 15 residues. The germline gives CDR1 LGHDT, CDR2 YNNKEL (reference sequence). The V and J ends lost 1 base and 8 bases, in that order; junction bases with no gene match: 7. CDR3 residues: CASSQGTGVGEKLFF. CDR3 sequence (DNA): TGTGCCAGCAGCCAAGGAACAGGGGTGGGAGAAAAACTGTTTTTT.

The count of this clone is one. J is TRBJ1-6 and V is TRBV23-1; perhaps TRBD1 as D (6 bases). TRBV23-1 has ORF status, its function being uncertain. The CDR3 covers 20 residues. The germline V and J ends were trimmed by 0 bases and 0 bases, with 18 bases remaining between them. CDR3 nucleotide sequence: TGCGCCAGCAGTCAATCGTGGACAGTCCGGAGGAGCTCCTATAATTCACCCCTCCACTTT. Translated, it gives CASSQSWTVRRSSYNSPLHF.